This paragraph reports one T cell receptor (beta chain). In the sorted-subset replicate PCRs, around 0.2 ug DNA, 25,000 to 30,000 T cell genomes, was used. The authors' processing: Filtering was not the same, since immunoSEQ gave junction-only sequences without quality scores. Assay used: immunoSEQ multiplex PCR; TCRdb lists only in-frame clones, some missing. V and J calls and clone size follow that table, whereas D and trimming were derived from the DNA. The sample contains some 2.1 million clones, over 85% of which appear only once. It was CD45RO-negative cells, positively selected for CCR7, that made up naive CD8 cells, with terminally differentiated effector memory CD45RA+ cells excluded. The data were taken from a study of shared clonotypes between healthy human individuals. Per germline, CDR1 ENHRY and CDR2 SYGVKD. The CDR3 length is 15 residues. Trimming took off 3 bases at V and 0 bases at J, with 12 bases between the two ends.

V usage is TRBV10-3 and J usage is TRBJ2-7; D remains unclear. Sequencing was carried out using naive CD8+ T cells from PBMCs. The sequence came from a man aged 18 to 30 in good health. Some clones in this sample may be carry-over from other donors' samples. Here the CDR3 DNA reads TGTGCCATCAGTGACCCCACGGCCAACTCCTACGAGCAGTACTTC. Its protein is CAISDPTANSYEQYF.